This T cell receptor (beta chain) was sequenced in a study of low-dose radiotherapy and immunotherapy resistance in tumors. This clonotype was detected many times. First-strand cDNA used TRAV- and TRBV-specific primers, covering alpha and beta chains. For amplifying TCRs, the PCR ran for approximately 18 cycles with Phusion, which was used together with a constant-region primer and the adapter on the V primers. TCRdb analysed the reads with MiXCR anew, one entry per CDR3 protein. The sample shows some 39,000 distinct CDR3 sequences, roughly 30% of them seen only once. As for time point: before trial treatment. The CDR3 loop spans 13 amino acids. The ends were cut back, 1 base at V and 9 bases at J, with 10 bases in the middle. CDR1 and CDR2 from the germline V gene are SGHNT and YENEEA.

The input for sequencing was PBMCs, taken before treatment. This TCR was sampled from a male donor with gallbladder cancer. This chain joins TRBV11-3 and TRBJ2-4; D may be TRBD1 (6 bases). DNA of the CDR3: TGTGCCAGCAGCTTAGTAACACAGGGCATTCAGTACTTC. Translated: CASSLVTQGIQYF.